These 28 T cell receptor beta chains share one sample of origin, sequenced in a study of blood T cell repertoires in COVID-19. Assay used: immunoSEQ multiplex PCR; TCRdb lists only in-frame clones, some missing. The profile shows fewer than 250,000 clones, roughly 88% of them singletons. The sample comprised peripheral blood. The source is a woman of 80 years or more with COVID-19, enrolled during active disease.

This clone was seen only once. The chain has TRBV29-1 and TRBJ1-1; D gene uncertain. The CDR3 has 12 amino acids. Germline-derived CDR1 and CDR2 are SQVTM and ANQGSEA. DNA for the CDR3: TGCAGTGCCGGACTGAAGAACACTGAAGCTTTCTTT. This translates into CSAGLKNTEAFF. Using reference TRBV29-1 and TRBJ1-1 for the parts outside the CDR3, the full variable domain is SAVISQKPSRDICQRGTSLTIQCQVDSQVTMMFWYRQQPGQSLTLIATANQGSEATYESGFVIDKFPISRPNLTFSTLTVSNMSPEDSSIYLCSAGLKNTEAFFGQGTRLTVV.

The CDR3 DNA is TGTGCCACCAGTGATACGACCGGGACAGGGAACCATGGCTACACCTTC. Its translation: CATSDTTGTGNHGYTF. The chain uses TRBV24-1 and TRBJ1-2, with TRBD1 identical over 9 bases. The CDR3 is 16 amino acids. Germline CDR1 reads KGHDR; CDR2 reads SFDVKD. J gave up 6 bases and V 3 bases, and 10 bases lay outside the gene matches.

This clone was detected a few times. The chain uses TRBV7-8 and TRBJ2-2; a weak D match, TRBD1 (5 bases). Trimming took off 3 bases at V and 2 bases at J, with 7 bases between the two ends. The germline V gene encodes CDR1 SGHVS and CDR2 FQNEAQ. CDR3 length: 14 amino acids. CDR3 sequence (DNA): TGTGCCAGCAGCTTGCAGGGAAACACCGGGGAGCTGTTTTTT. Translated, it gives CASSLQGNTGELFF.

The rearrangement uses TRBV6-5 and TRBJ1-5, with 12 bases fitting TRBD1. The CDR3 length is 14 residues. Per germline, CDR1 MNHEY and CDR2 SVGAGI. V trimming: 6 bases; J trimming: 7 bases; junction bases outside the gene matches: 4. CDR3 nucleotides: TGTGCCAGCAGAGGGACAGGGGGCTTGCAGCCCCAGCATTTT. Amino acid sequence: CASRGTGGLQPQHF.

This CDR3 reads CAWSDRYEKLFF. The CDR3, as DNA: TGTGCCTGGTCGGACAGATATGAAAAACTGTTTTTT. The chain links TRBV30 to TRBJ1-4; a weak D match, TRBD1 (6 bases). CDR1 GTSNPN and CDR2 SVGIG come from the germline V gene (reference sequence). This CDR3 has 12 residues. V shed 5 bases and J shed 6 bases, with 10 bases lying between them.

This sequence joins TRBV7-9 and TRBJ1-5; TRBD1 matches 10 bases. Germline loops: CDR1 SEHNR, CDR2 FQNEAQ (reference sequence). Unmatched junction bases numbered 8, after V lost 4 bases and J lost 2 bases. CDR3 size: 17 residues. CDR3 region: CASSSTTGGTGNQPQHF. CDR3 nucleotides: TGTGCCAGCAGCTCAACGACAGGGGGCACGGGCAATCAGCCCCAGCATTTT.

J is TRBJ1-1 and V is TRBV20-1, with D possibly being TRBD1 (6 bases). V was pared by 3 bases and J by 8 bases, with 10 bases between. The CDR3 is 11 amino acids. Germline values: CDR1 DFQATT, CDR2 SNEGSKA (reference sequence). The CDR3 spells CSASRDKEAFF. In DNA, the CDR3 is TGCAGTGCTAGTCGGGACAAGGAAGCTTTCTTT.

Concerning this clone itself: Other nucleotide sequences from this sample produce the same CDR3. The chain has TRBV9 and TRBJ1-1; TRBD1 agrees at 10 bases. Germline V gives CDR1 SGDLS, CDR2 YYNGEE. After removal of 4 bases from V and 4 bases from J, the junction contained 4 bases not matched to a gene. CDR3 length: 14 residues. CDR3 sequence reads: CASSPRTGGTEAFF. CDR3 nucleotide sequence: TGTGCCAGCAGCCCACGGACAGGGGGCACTGAAGCTTTCTTT.

J is TRBJ1-3 and V is TRBV2; 7 nucleotides line up with TRBD1. J was trimmed by 0 bases and V by 6 bases; bases with no gene match: 5. CDR3 size: 15 residues. CDR1 SNHLY and CDR2 FYNNEI come from the germline V gene. The CDR3 sequence is CASRGTGDSGNTIYF. For the CDR3, the DNA is TGTGCCAGCAGGGGAACAGGGGACTCTGGAAACACCATATATTTT.

The V gene is TRBV7-8, the J gene TRBJ2-1; TRBD1 might be the D (6 bases). V was cut by 1 base and J by 7 bases, with 23 bases left in between. CDR3 size: 18 residues. Looked up from germline, CDR1 is SGHVS and CDR2 is FQNEAQ. In DNA, the CDR3 is TGTGCCAGCAGCTTAGTAGGAGGTCTAGCCCCAGGGGTAAATGAGCAGTTCTTC. Encoded protein: CASSLVGGLAPGVNEQFF.

The chain recombines TRBV5-8 with TRBJ2-5; 13 nucleotides agree with TRBD2. The CDR3 has 18 residues. V lost 1 base to trimming and J lost 0 bases; unmatched junction nucleotides: 6. Germline V CDR1 and CDR2: SGHTS, YDEGEE. In DNA, the CDR3 is TGTGCCAGCAGCTTGAATCCGACTAGCGGGGGGCACCAAGAGACCCAGTACTTC. Protein sequence: CASSLNPTSGGHQETQYF.

The chain links TRBV30 to TRBJ1-5, with TRBD1 as a possible D gene (6 bases). Per germline, CDR1 GTSNPN and CDR2 SVGIG (reference sequence). V lost 2 bases, J lost 1 base, and 18 bases lay in between. This CDR3 has 17 amino acids. CDR3 bases: TGTGCCTGGAGTCCAAGGGGGTCCCGAATAAGCAATCAGCCCCAGCATTTT. Amino acids: CAWSPRGSRISNQPQHF. Full variable domain (missing parts from reference TRBV30 and TRBJ1-5): SQTIHQWPATLVQPVGSPLSLECTVEGTSNPNLYWYRQAAGRGLQLLFYSVGIGQISSEVPQNLSASRPQDRQFILSSKKLLLSDSGFYLCAWSPRGSRISNQPQHFGDGTRLSIL.

This clone was recorded a few times. The chain couples TRBV24-1 to TRBJ1-5; TRBD1 aligns across 11 bases. Germline lookup yields CDR1 KGHDR and CDR2 SFDVKD. V was clipped by 4 bases and J by 5 bases; unmatched bases: 18. The CDR3 contains 20 residues. The CDR3: CATSDHYGGTGGGLDQPQHF. In DNA form, the CDR3 reads TGTGCCACCAGTGACCATTATGGGGGGACAGGGGGAGGCTTGGATCAGCCCCAGCATTTT.

This clone appeared a few times. The genes are TRBV3-1 (or the pseudogene TRBV3-2) and TRBJ2-3, with 12 bases fitting TRBD2. CDR3 length: 14 amino acids. CDR1 LGHDT and CDR2 YNNKEL come from the germline V gene (reference sequence). With 4 bases clipped from V and 5 bases from J, the junction kept 1 base outside the gene matches. This chain's CDR3 is CASSPSGGEDTQYF. Here the CDR3 DNA reads TGTGCCAGCAGCCCTAGCGGGGGGGAAGATACGCAGTATTTT.

J is TRBJ2-6 and V is TRBV3-1 (or the pseudogene TRBV3-2); TRBD1 is a possible D gene (5 bases). Trimming stripped 1 base from V and 2 bases from J, with 12 bases between. Germline V gene data show CDR1 as LGHDT and CDR2 as YNNKEL (reference sequence). The CDR3 has 17 amino acids. The CDR3 DNA reads as TGTGCCAGCAGCCAAGTTCGACAAGGGGCTGGGGCCAACGTCCTGACTTTC. Encoded protein: CASSQVRQGAGANVLTF.

This clone was picked up one time. This chain uses TRBV18 with TRBJ1-1; 7 nucleotides match TRBD1. Unmatched junction bases numbered 3, after V lost 4 bases and J lost 1 base. Looked up from germline, CDR1 is KGHSH and CDR2 is LQKENI. This CDR3 contains 14 residues. CDR3 bases: TGTGCCAGCTCACTACAGGGGAAGAACACTGAAGCTTTCTTT. Translated: CASSLQGKNTEAFF. Full variable domain (remainder filled in from reference TRBV18 and TRBJ1-1): NAGVMQNPRHLVRRRGQEARLRCSPMKGHSHVYWYRQLPEEGLKFMVYLQKENIIDESGMPKERFSAEFPKEGPSILRIQQVVRGDSAAYFCASSLQGKNTEAFFGQGTRLTVV.

The chain carries TRBV7-9 and TRBJ1-6; D uncertain. The germline gives CDR1 SEHNR, CDR2 FQNEAQ (reference sequence). V lost 1 base, J lost 0 bases, and 7 bases lay in between. The CDR3 loop spans 16 amino acids. The CDR3, as DNA: TGTGCCAGCAGCTTAGGTGTGAGCTCCTATAATTCACCCCTCCACTTT. Translation: CASSLGVSSYNSPLHF.

This clone was detected a few times. The identical CDR3 is also encoded by other nucleotide sequences in the sample. This rearrangement joins TRBV3-1 (or the pseudogene TRBV3-2) to TRBJ1-3, with unresolved D. V was cut by 1 base and J by 4 bases, with 5 bases left in between. This CDR3 contains 13 residues. CDR1 is LGHDT and CDR2 is YNNKEL in the germline V gene (reference sequence). The CDR3 sequence is CASSQGTGNTIYF. In nucleotides, the CDR3 is TGTGCCAGCAGCCAAGGAACAGGAAACACCATATATTTT.

This clone was counted a few times. The V and J genes are TRBV11-2 and TRBJ2-7; possible D gene TRBD1, 6 bases. With 4 bases removed from V and 1 base from J, the gap between germline ends came to 14 bases. This CDR3 region has 15 residues. Germline V gene lookup returns CDR1 SGHAT and CDR2 FQNNGV. The DNA of the CDR3 is TGTGCCAGCAGCTCCTCGGGACAAATTTCCTACGAGCAGTACGTC. As protein: CASSSSGQISYEQYV.

This rearrangement joins TRBV7-8 to TRBJ1-1, with unresolved D. CDR3 size: 15 residues. CDR1 is SGHVS and CDR2 is FQNEAQ in the germline V gene. The germline V and J ends were trimmed by 3 bases and 4 bases, with 15 bases remaining between them. The CDR3 sequence is CASSFSVAGSTEAFF. Written as DNA, the CDR3 is TGTGCCAGCAGCTTTTCTGTAGCCGGGAGCACTGAAGCTTTCTTT.

The V gene is TRBV30, the J gene TRBJ1-3; D gene unclear. Trimming pared 0 bases from V and 0 bases from J, leaving 6 bases between. The germline V gene has CDR1 GTSNPN and CDR2 SVGIG (reference sequence). The CDR3 loop spans 14 amino acids. The CDR3: CAWSVLNSGNTIYF. For the CDR3, the DNA is TGTGCCTGGAGTGTACTAAACTCTGGAAACACCATATATTTT.

At least ten counts were recorded for this clone. The chain links TRBV5-1 to TRBJ1-3, with D perhaps TRBD1 (5 bases). The CDR3 is 17 residues long. V gave up 7 bases and J gave up 2 bases, with 22 bases separating them. Germline assignment: CDR1 SGHRS and CDR2 YFSETQ. The CDR3 protein is CASYGPLAGTPGNTIYF. The CDR3 DNA reads as TGCGCCAGCTACGGTCCCCTCGCAGGGACTCCTGGAAACACCATATATTTT. The variable domain in full, completed from reference TRBV5-1 and TRBJ1-3, reads KAGVTQTPRYLIKTRGQQVTLSCSPISGHRSVSWYQQTPGQGLQFLFEYFSETQRNKGNFPGRFSGRQFSNSRSEMNVSTLELGDSALYLCASYGPLAGTPGNTIYFGEGSWLTVV.

This clone has a handful of counts. The CDR3 loop is CASTIGGVEAFF. CDR3 DNA sequence: TGTGCCAGCACTATAGGGGGAGTTGAAGCTTTCTTT. The rearrangement joins TRBV2 to TRBJ1-1; TRBD1 is a possible D gene (6 bases). The V gene's germline CDR1 is SNHLY and CDR2 FYNNEI. V lost 7 bases, J lost 7 bases, and 13 bases lay in between. The CDR3 runs 12 residues.

This chain joins TRBV28 and TRBJ1-1; TRBD1 aligns across 9 bases. This CDR3 comprises 14 residues. The germline CDR1 and CDR2 sequences are MDHEN and SYDVKM. J was trimmed by 4 bases and V by 6 bases; bases with no gene match: 6. In nucleotides, the CDR3 is TGTGCCAGCAGGAGACAGGGGGGGTTCACTGAAGCTTTCTTT. It translates to CASRRQGGFTEAFF.

The chain's CDR3 is CASSLKGATQYF. CDR3 sequence (DNA): TGTGCCAGCAGTTTAAAGGGGGCTACGCAGTATTTT. This chain joins TRBV12-3 or TRBV12-4 and TRBJ2-3, with 7 bases fitting TRBD1. The CDR3 has 12 residues. V dropped 2 bases and J dropped 8; count of bases not matched to a gene: 1.

The chain links TRBV29-1 to TRBJ1-5; 7 bases align to TRBD1. The CDR3 has 14 residues. Germline lookup yields CDR1 SQVTM and CDR2 ANQGSEA. V was pared by 4 bases and J by 3 bases, with 6 bases of the junction left unmatched. CDR3 bases: TGCAGCGTTGTTACAGGGGCCCTCAATCAGCCCCAGCATTTT. Encoded protein: CSVVTGALNQPQHF.

The chain combines TRBV19 with TRBJ1-2; the match to TRBD1 covers 8 bases. Germline trimming cut 5 bases from V and 4 bases from J; bases unmatched to any gene: 9. Germline assignment: CDR1 LNHDA and CDR2 SQIVND (reference sequence). This CDR3 has 15 residues. The CDR3 region has the DNA TGTGCCAGTAGTTCAAGGGACAGGATGTTCTATGGCTACACCTTC. Translated, it gives CASSSRDRMFYGYTF.

V gene TRBV28 combines with J gene TRBJ2-7, with 8 bases matching TRBD1. This CDR3 has 18 amino acids. Unmatched junction bases numbered 16, after V lost 5 bases and J lost 1 base. Germline values: CDR1 MDHEN, CDR2 SYDVKM. CDR3 sequence reads: CASSRRRLLRDRSYEQYF. CDR3 in DNA: TGTGCCAGCAGTCGGCGTCGATTACTGCGGGACAGGTCCTACGAGCAGTACTTC.